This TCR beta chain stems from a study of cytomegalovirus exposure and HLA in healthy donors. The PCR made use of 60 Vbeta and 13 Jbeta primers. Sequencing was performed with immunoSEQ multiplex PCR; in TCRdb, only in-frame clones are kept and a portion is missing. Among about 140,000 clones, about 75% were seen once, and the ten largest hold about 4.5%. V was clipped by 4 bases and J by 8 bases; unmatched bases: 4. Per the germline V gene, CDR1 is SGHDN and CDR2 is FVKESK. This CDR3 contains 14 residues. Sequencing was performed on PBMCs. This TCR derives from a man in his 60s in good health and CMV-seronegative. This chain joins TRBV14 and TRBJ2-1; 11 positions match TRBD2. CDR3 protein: CASSLKTSGDEQFF. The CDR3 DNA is TGTGCCAGCAGCCTAAAGACTAGCGGGGATGAGCAGTTCTTC.